This TCR beta chain stems from a study of T cells in Graves' hyperthyroidism and ophthalmopathy. As for the study in general: Peripheral blood sampling occurred at initial diagnosis, before any treatment.

Based on clinical symptoms, serum thyroxine and TRAb, thyroid ultrasound and orbital computed tomography, diagnoses were reached. This CDR3 has 18 amino acids. The junction had 12 bases not matched to a gene; V was cut back by 2 bases and J by 4 bases. Germline V CDR1 and CDR2: MDHEN, SYDVKM. Ten or more counts support this clonotype. No antigen is known for it. General study points: For ophthalmopathy, model prediction preceded onset by a median 6.5 months. Most clonotypes that expanded in the thyroid above 0.001 also showed up in blood.

Template material for amplifying TCR beta CDR3 regions consisted of RNA transcripts. A first-round RT-PCR of the TCR CDR3 used the HTBI primer set. MiXCR, applied by TCRdb to the multiplex PCR reads, yields one record per CDR3 protein. The table includes fewer than 850,000 distinct CDR3 sequences, roughly 17% detected once. The clonotype was recovered from a man aged 45-65 years with Graves' hyperthyroidism. The rearrangement joins TRBV28 to TRBJ2-1; 9 bases are shared with TRBD2. What was sequenced was blood. DNA for the CDR3: TGTGCCAGCAGTTTAGAGAGTGCGGGAGGGGCTGGGTACAATGAGCAGTTCTTC. Protein: CASSLESAGGAGYNEQFF.